The source of this T cell receptor beta chain is a study of tumor-infiltrating lymphocytes in primary liver carcinoma. Without any cell sorting, about 20-32 mg of bulk tissue yielded co-extracted RNA and DNA. Germline V lookup: CDR1 LGHNT, CDR2 FRNRAP. This CDR3 region has 15 residues. This clonotype was seen once. Its ends do not fully match the called genes, so a read error is possible. With a constant-region primer, TCR beta cDNA was made from 450 to 650 ng of total RNA. ARM-PCR was slightly modified, and three nested multiplex PCR rounds with it gave rise to the TCR beta libraries. The opening two PCR rounds, around 9 cycles each, paired TRBV1-TRBV30 forward primers with a C-beta reverse primer. TCRdb used MiXCR to reprocess the multiplex PCR reads, holding one entry per CDR3 protein. The data hold about 30,000 distinct CDR3 sequences, with about 71% observed a single time.

The material sequenced was liver tumor tissue from sampling region 3. Subset here: tumor region T3, left-lateral pole. The chain joins TRBV12-5 to TRBJ2-1; 7 nucleotides match TRBD2. The origin of this receptor is a woman between 25 and 40 years old with primary liver carcinoma and hepatitis B virus infection. The CDR3 sequence is CASGTGTTVMDKQLF. The CDR3 nucleotides read TGTGCTAGTGGGACCGGGACTACCGTTATGGATAAGCAGTTATTC.